This T cell receptor (beta chain) was sequenced during a study of cytomegalovirus exposure and HLA in healthy donors. 60 Vbeta and 13 Jbeta primers were used in PCR. Libraries were prepared by immunoSEQ multiplex PCR; TCRdb keeps only in-frame clonotypes and omits some of them. Of around 170,000 clones detected, more than 65% appear once; the ten largest clones hold less than 4.5%. Germline V CDR1 and CDR2: KGHSH, LQKENI. There are 13 residues in the CDR3. The chain employs TRBV18 and TRBJ2-5; D possibly corresponds to TRBD2 (5 bases). The DNA end is more similar to TRBJ2-7, so the J call may be wrong. The source is a man in his fifties in good health and CMV-seronegative. The source material was PBMCs. CDR3: CASGATGSYEQYF. CDR3 DNA sequence: TGTGCCAGCGGAGCTACGGGATCCTACGAGCAGTACTTC.